The 30 T cell receptor beta chains given below trace back to one sample, sequenced in a study of cytomegalovirus exposure and HLA in healthy donors. Both 60 Vbeta primers and 13 Jbeta primers went into the PCR. Sequencing used immunoSEQ multiplex PCR; TCRdb keeps in-frame clones, though not all of them. The table records about 150,000 clones, 70% to 85% of them present only once. The sample taken for sequencing was PBMCs. The source is a woman aged 45-59 years in good health and CMV-seropositive.

The chain joins TRBV10-2 to TRBJ1-5, with 9 bases matching TRBD1. Per the germline V gene, CDR1 is WSHSY and CDR2 is SAAADI. Unmatched junction bases numbered 4, after V lost 6 bases and J lost 7 bases. CDR3 length equals 13 residues. The CDR3 region has the DNA TGCGCCAGCAGCGGACAGGGGAGCCAGCCCCAGCATTTT. It is translated as CASSGQGSQPQHF.

The DNA for the CDR3 is TGTGCCAGCAGCTTTTTACGGACTAGCGGGGGAAGCACAGATACGCAGTATTTT. Protein product: CASSFLRTSGGSTDTQYF. This chain uses TRBV7-9 with TRBJ2-3; TRBD2 matches at 13 bases. V trimming: 3 bases; J trimming: 0 bases; junction bases outside the gene matches: 6. The V gene's germline CDR1 is SEHNR and CDR2 FQNEAQ (reference sequence). The CDR3 is 18 residues long.

This clone showed up just a few times. The chain uses TRBV29-1 and TRBJ1-2, with D possibly TRBD1 on 5 matching bases. Between the trimmed V and J ends, which lost 4 bases and 6 bases, there was a span of 15 bases. The CDR3 is made up of 13 amino acids. CDR1 is SQVTM, CDR2 ANQGSEA, per germline. Here the CDR3 reads CSVGAPGVDGYTF. The DNA of the CDR3 is TGCAGCGTTGGGGCTCCGGGGGTGGATGGCTACACCTTC.

This clone has just a few counts. The chain links TRBV9 to TRBJ1-4; D gene uncertain. The CDR3 is made up of 16 amino acids. Germline V gene sequence: CDR1 SGDLS, CDR2 YYNGEE. V lost 0 bases and J 3 bases, leaving 12 bases between the germline ends. CDR3 coding DNA: TGTGCCAGCAGCGTAGGGGGAGGTTCGGCTAATGAAAAACTGTTTTTT. It yields the protein CASSVGGGSANEKLFF.

In nucleotides, the CDR3 is TGTGCCAGCAGCCGGTCGAGAGATGAAGCTTTCTTT. Protein product: CASSRSRDEAFF. The V and J genes are TRBV7-9 and TRBJ1-1; D is unclear. Trimming removed 5 bases at V and 7 bases at J, with 11 bases between. The CDR3 sequence is 12 residues long. Germline loops: CDR1 SEHNR, CDR2 FQNEAQ (reference sequence).

This sequence joins TRBV7-9 and TRBJ1-1; TRBD1 matches at 9 bases. CDR1 is SEHNR, CDR2 FQNEAQ, per germline (reference sequence). J was trimmed by 8 bases and V by 6 bases; bases with no gene match: 7. The CDR3 totals 13 residues. Here the CDR3 reads CASRPGTGWEAFF. In nucleotides, the CDR3 is TGTGCCAGCAGACCCGGGACAGGGTGGGAAGCTTTCTTT.

The CDR3 sequence is CASSEAGVQGAKNYGYTF. CDR3 nucleotides: TGTGCCAGCAGTGAAGCGGGGGTACAGGGGGCAAAAAACTATGGCTACACCTTC. This rearrangement joins TRBV6-1 to TRBJ1-2, with 9 bases aligning to TRBD1. CDR3 length: 18 residues. Germline values: CDR1 MNHNS, CDR2 SASEGT. J lost 2 bases, V lost 0 bases, and 10 bases had no gene match.

The chain combines TRBV5-6 with TRBJ1-2, with D possibly TRBD1 on 6 matching bases. The CDR3 runs to 16 residues. V gave up 0 bases and J gave up 7 bases, with 19 bases separating them. From germline, CDR1 is SGHDT and CDR2 YYEEEE. The CDR3 here is CASSLERGGNYAGYTF. The CDR3 DNA reads as TGTGCCAGCAGCTTGGAAAGGGGGGGTAATTACGCTGGCTACACCTTC.

The V and J genes are TRBV7-3 and TRBJ2-3, with D possibly TRBD2 on 6 matching bases. Trimming took 5 bases from V and 3 from J, leaving 12 bases between them. The CDR3 has 14 amino acids. Germline CDR1 reads SGHTA; CDR2 reads FQGTGA. CDR3 nucleotide sequence: TGTGCCAGCAGCCCGGGACTTAGGACAGATACGCAGTATTTT. Translation: CASSPGLRTDTQYF.

This clone was counted only a few times. This rearrangement joins TRBV18 to TRBJ1-4, with D perhaps matching TRBD1 (6 bases). Trimming cost V 3 bases and J 6 bases, with 8 bases left between them. The CDR3 is 13 amino acids. Germline V CDR1 and CDR2: KGHSH, LQKENI. CDR3 nucleotides: TGTGCCAGCTCACCTCCAGGGGATGAAAAACTGTTTTTT. Its protein product is CASSPPGDEKLFF.

V and J are TRBV29-1 and TRBJ1-2; 7 bases match TRBD1. V lost 3 bases, J lost 0 bases, and 7 bases stayed unmatched. CDR1 is SQVTM, CDR2 ANQGSEA, per germline. The CDR3 has 15 residues. The CDR3 DNA is TGCAGCGTTGAGGACCCGACAGGGACTAACTATGGCTACACCTTC. Its translation is CSVEDPTGTNYGYTF.

The J gene is TRBJ1-2, the V gene TRBV2, with 8 positions matching TRBD1. Germline V gives CDR1 SNHLY, CDR2 FYNNEI. Trimming at V came to 6 bases and at J to 5 bases, leaving 14 bases not matched to a gene. The CDR3 runs 16 residues. This CDR3 reads CASSLSGDRGSYGYTF. Written as DNA, the CDR3 is TGTGCCAGCAGCTTGTCGGGTGACAGGGGCTCTTATGGCTACACCTTC.

This clone turned up a few times. The V gene is TRBV4-3, the J gene TRBJ1-2; maybe TRBD1 (5 bases). This CDR3 contains 14 residues. V was trimmed by 4 bases and J by 6 bases, leaving 15 bases between them. Per germline, CDR1 LGHNA and CDR2 YSLEER. In nucleotides, the CDR3 is TGCGCCAGCAGCCTTGACAGAAATCCGCATGGCTACACCTTC. It codes for CASSLDRNPHGYTF.

The chain combines TRBV20-1 with TRBJ2-7; 7 nucleotides match TRBD1. The CDR3 spans 10 residues. Looked up from germline, CDR1 is DFQATT and CDR2 is SNEGSKA (reference sequence). Trimming took 5 bases from V and 9 from J; bases not matched to a gene: 4. DNA of the CDR3: TGCAGTGCTTGGACAGGCAGGCAGTACTTC. Residues: CSAWTGRQYF.

This chain joins TRBV6-1 and TRBJ1-5, with TRBD1 identical over 9 bases. The CDR3 is made up of 15 amino acids. Germline trimming cut 6 bases from V and 4 bases from J; bases unmatched to any gene: 7. CDR1 is MNHNS and CDR2 is SASEGT in the germline V gene. The DNA of the CDR3 is TGTGCCAGCAGCGTGGGACAGGGAGGGAATCAGCCCCAGCATTTT. This translates into CASSVGQGGNQPQHF.

The chain employs TRBV6-1 and TRBJ2-2; D unclear. Looked up from germline, CDR1 is MNHNS and CDR2 is SASEGT. V lost 6 bases to trimming and J lost 4 bases, with 9 bases between them. The CDR3 runs to 13 residues. In nucleotides, the CDR3 is TGTGCCAGCAGGGCTACAGCCACCGGGGAGCTGTTTTTT. Translating it yields CASRATATGELFF.

This clone was counted a single time. The chain carries TRBV2 and TRBJ2-7; 8 nucleotides agree with TRBD1. CDR1 is SNHLY and CDR2 is FYNNEI in the germline V gene. V lost 9 bases to trimming and J lost 3 bases; unmatched junction nucleotides: 4. The CDR3 extends over 12 amino acids. The chain's CDR3 is CASSGQGYEQYF. The CDR3 region has the DNA TGTGCCAGTAGCGGACAGGGCTACGAGCAGTACTTC. Drawing the rest from reference TRBV2 and TRBJ2-7, the complete variable domain is EPEVTQTPSHQVTQMGQEVILRCVPISNHLYFYWYRQILGQKVEFLVSFYNNEISEKSEIFDDQFSVERPDGSNFTLKIRSTKLEDSAMYFCASSGQGYEQYFGPGTRLTVT.

V gene TRBV6-6 combines with J gene TRBJ2-7, with 8 bases identical to TRBD2. The germline CDR1 and CDR2 sequences are MNHNY and SVGAGI (reference sequence). Trimming at V came to 2 bases and at J to 2 bases, leaving 5 bases not matched to a gene. The CDR3 extends over 15 amino acids. In DNA form, the CDR3 reads TGTGCCAGCAGTTACCAAGCGGGGGATACCTACGAGCAGTACTTC. It codes for CASSYQAGDTYEQYF.

This rearrangement joins TRBV7-5 to TRBJ1-5; the table's D call TRBD1 went unverified against the DNA. TRBV7-5 is a recognized pseudogene. This CDR3 comprises 22 residues. CDR3 coding DNA: TGTGCCAGAAGCTACGACGAGACCTCAACAGGGGGGCCCCAGAGGAGCAATCAGCCCCAGCATTTT. This sequence encodes CARSYDETSTGGPQRSNQPQHF.

This rearrangement joins TRBV27 to TRBJ1-6; 11 bases are a match to TRBD1. Germline CDR1 and CDR2: MNHEY and SMNVEV (reference sequence). The CDR3 consists of 15 residues. The junction had 4 bases not matched to a gene; V was cut back by 5 bases and J by 7 bases. In nucleotides, the CDR3 is TGTGCCAGCAGTACCGGGACAGGGGGGAATTCACCCCTCCACTTT. This sequence encodes CASSTGTGGNSPLHF.

This clone was found a few times. The chain has TRBV7-2 and TRBJ2-1; maybe TRBD1 (6 bases). The germline V gene has CDR1 SGHTA and CDR2 FQGNSA. This CDR3 region has 17 residues. V dropped 1 base and J dropped 6 bases, with 19 bases sitting between them. The CDR3 here is CASSLVSGWTASNEQFF. The CDR3, as DNA: TGTGCCAGCAGCTTAGTCTCGGGGTGGACAGCCTCCAATGAGCAGTTCTTC. Together with reference TRBV7-2 and TRBJ2-1, the CDR3 gives the full variable domain: GAGVSQSPSNKVTEKGKDVELRCDPISGHTALYWYRQSLGQGLEFLIYFQGNSAPDKSGLPSDRFSAERTGGSVSTLTIQRTQQEDSAVYLCASSLVSGWTASNEQFFGPGTRLTVL.

The chain links TRBV27 to TRBJ1-4, with D perhaps matching TRBD1 (6 bases). Germline V lookup: CDR1 MNHEY, CDR2 SMNVEV (reference sequence). The CDR3 runs 15 residues. V lost 0 bases and J 7 bases, leaving 12 bases between the germline ends. CDR3 in DNA: TGTGCCAGCAGTTTATCGCAGAGGGGGGGTGAAAAACTGTTTTTT. Its translation is CASSLSQRGGEKLFF. The entire variable domain, with the rest obtained from reference TRBV27 and TRBJ1-4, is as follows: EAQVTQNPRYLITVTGKKLTVTCSQNMNHEYMSWYRQDPGLGLRQIYYSMNVEVTDKGDVPEGYKVSRKEKRNFPLILESPSPNQTSLYFCASSLSQRGGEKLFFGSGTQLSVL.

The chain has TRBV30 and TRBJ2-2; 9 positions match TRBD1. V was pared by 7 bases and J by 5 bases, with 8 bases of the junction left unmatched. The CDR3 has 14 residues. The germline CDR1 and CDR2 sequences are GTSNPN and SVGIG (reference sequence). As DNA, the CDR3 is TGTGCCTACCTCCCGGACAGGGGAACCGGGGAGCTGTTTTTT. Protein: CAYLPDRGTGELFF.

The J gene is TRBJ2-6, the V gene TRBV11-2; no firm D call. The V end lost 4 bases, the J end lost 9 bases, and 16 bases lay between the germline ends. Germline CDR1 and CDR2: SGHAT and FQNNGV. The CDR3 spans 15 residues. CDR3 sequence reads: CASSSNRGVGNVLTF. CDR3 nucleotides: TGTGCCAGCAGCTCTAACCGAGGCGTTGGCAACGTCCTGACTTTC.

The chain employs TRBV7-2 and TRBJ1-2, with D unclear. Trimming left V 5 bases short and J 4 bases short, with 11 bases between. There are 13 residues in the CDR3. Germline assignment: CDR1 SGHTA and CDR2 FQGNSA. In DNA form, the CDR3 reads TGTGCCAGCAGCCCCACGGAGATCTATGGCTACACCTTC. Residues: CASSPTEIYGYTF.

The V gene is TRBV29-1, the J gene TRBJ2-5; 7 bases are a match to TRBD1. This CDR3 is 11 amino acids long. Germline-derived CDR1 and CDR2 are SQVTM and ANQGSEA. Germline trimming cut 6 bases from V and 5 bases from J; bases unmatched to any gene: 3. The CDR3 sequence is CSVGGHETQYF. The CDR3 DNA reads TGCAGCGTAGGGGGCCACGAGACCCAGTACTTC.

The rearrangement uses TRBV2 and TRBJ2-1; possible D gene TRBD2, 5 bases. Germline V gene data show CDR1 as SNHLY and CDR2 as FYNNEI. The V end was cut by 2 bases, the J end by 10 bases, with 6 bases between. The length of the CDR3 is 11 residues. The CDR3 here is CASSERGEQFF. The DNA for the CDR3 is TGTGCCAGCAGTGAACGAGGGGAGCAGTTCTTC.

A note on this clone: Germline and junction disagree at one end, which may indicate a read error. This chain connects TRBV7-2 to TRBJ1-6, with 9 bases that match TRBD1. The CDR3 is 14 residues long. CDR1 and CDR2 (germline): SGHTA, FQGNSA. The CDR3 loop is CVSSRRDRDSALHF. The DNA for the CDR3 is TGTGTCAGCAGCCGCCGGGACAGGGACTCAGCCCTCCACTTT.

The chain employs TRBV7-9 and TRBJ2-1; D not certain. Trimming shortened V by 0 bases and J by 0 bases, and 9 bases separated the two germline ends. The CDR3 length is 16 residues. Germline values: CDR1 SEHNR, CDR2 FQNEAQ (reference sequence). CDR3 in DNA: TGTGCCAGCAGCTTAGCTCGCAGAATCTCCTACAATGAGCAGTTCTTC. Translating gives CASSLARRISYNEQFF. Using reference TRBV7-9 and TRBJ2-1 for the parts outside the CDR3, the full variable domain is DTGVSQNPRHKITKRGQNVTFRCDPISEHNRLYWYRQTLGQGPEFLTYFQNEAQLEKSRLLSDRFSAERPKGSFSTLEIQRTEQGDSAMYLCASSLARRISYNEQFFGPGTRLTVL.

The genes are TRBV27 and TRBJ2-1, with D perhaps matching TRBD1 (6 bases). With 2 bases removed from V and 6 bases from J, the gap between germline ends came to 14 bases. Germline assignment: CDR1 MNHEY and CDR2 SMNVEV (reference sequence). The CDR3 runs 15 residues. CDR3 in DNA: TGTGCCAGCAGTTTAGGGGGCAGGGGCTTCAATGAGCAGTTCTTC. It encodes CASSLGGRGFNEQFF.